Sequencing of this T cell receptor beta chain was carried out in a study of cytomegalovirus exposure and HLA in healthy donors. This clone was picked up a small number of times. Antigen specificity is unknown. General study points: Rarity held for most TCR sequences, but there were some public TCRs that occurred in many donors. The listing of fewer than 200 TCR beta chains classed them as cytomegalovirus-associated.

The germline V gene has CDR1 MGHRA and CDR2 YSYEKL. The junction had 9 bases not matched to a gene; V was cut back by 3 bases and J by 4 bases. This CDR3 has 15 amino acids. Libraries were prepared by immunoSEQ multiplex PCR; TCRdb keeps only in-frame clonotypes and omits some of them. In the table there are about 120,000 clones, approximately 88% of which are singletons. This chain links TRBV4-1 with TRBJ2-7; TRBD1 agrees at 7 bases. Sequencing used PBMCs. This clonotype was sampled from a young woman in good health and CMV-seronegative. CDR3 amino acids: CASSHGYRGSYEQYF. The CDR3 region has the DNA TGCGCCAGCAGCCATGGGTACAGGGGCTCTTACGAGCAGTACTTC.